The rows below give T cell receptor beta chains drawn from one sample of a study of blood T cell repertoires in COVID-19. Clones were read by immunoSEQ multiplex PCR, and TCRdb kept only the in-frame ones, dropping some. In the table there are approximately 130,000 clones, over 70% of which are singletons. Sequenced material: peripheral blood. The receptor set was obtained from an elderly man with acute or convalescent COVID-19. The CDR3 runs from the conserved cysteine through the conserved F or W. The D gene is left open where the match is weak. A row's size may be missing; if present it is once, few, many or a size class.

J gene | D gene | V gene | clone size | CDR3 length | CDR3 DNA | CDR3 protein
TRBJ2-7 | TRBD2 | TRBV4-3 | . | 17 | TGCGCCAGCAGCCAGTCCGCCAGCGGGGGGGGCTCCTACGAGCAGTACTTC | CASSQSASGGGSYEQYF
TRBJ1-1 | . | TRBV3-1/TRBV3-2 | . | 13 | TGTGCCAGCAGCCACCTGACAGAGTCTGAAGCTTTCTTT | CASSHLTESEAFF
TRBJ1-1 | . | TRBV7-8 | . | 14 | TGTGCCAGCAGCTTCGGACAGAGGAACACTGAAGCTTTCTTT | CASSFGQRNTEAFF
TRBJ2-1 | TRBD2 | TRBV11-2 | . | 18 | TGTGCCAGCAGCTTGGAGCGGGGGAGCTTGAGCTCCTACAATGAGCAGTTCTTC | CASSLERGSLSSYNEQFF
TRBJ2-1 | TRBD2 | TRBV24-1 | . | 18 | TGTGCCACCAGTACCAGTCGAGGGAGTCTAGCGGGAACTAATGAGCAGTTCTTC | CATSTSRGSLAGTNEQFF
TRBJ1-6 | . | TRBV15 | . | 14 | TGTGCCACCAGCGGCGGGGAACTAGACTCACCCCTCCACTTT | CATSGGELDSPLHF
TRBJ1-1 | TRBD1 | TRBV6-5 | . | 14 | TGTGCCAGCAGTCCAGACAGGGGGCGGACTGAAGCTTTCTTT | CASSPDRGRTEAFF
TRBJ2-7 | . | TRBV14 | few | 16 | TGTGCCAGCAGCCAAGTGTACCGGAGATGGAACTACGAGCAGTACTTC | CASSQVYRRWNYEQYF
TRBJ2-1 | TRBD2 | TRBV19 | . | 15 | TGTGCCAGTAGTCCGCTTAGCGGGGGCTTCGATGAGCAGTTCTTC | CASSPLSGGFDEQFF
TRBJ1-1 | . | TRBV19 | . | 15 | TGTGCCAGTAGTATTGAGGGGGGGCGACGGACTGAAGCTTTCTTT | CASSIEGGRRTEAFF
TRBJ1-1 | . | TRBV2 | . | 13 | TGTGCCAGCACCTCGACAGGTCCCACTGAAGCTTTCTTT | CASTSTGPTEAFF
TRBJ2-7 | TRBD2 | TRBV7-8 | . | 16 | TGTGCCAGCTCCTCCCAGCCCGGGAGGAGCTCCTACGAGCAGTACTTC | CASSSQPGRSSYEQYF
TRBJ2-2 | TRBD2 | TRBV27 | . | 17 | TGTGCCAGCACCCTGCTTAGGAGCGGGGGGCCCTCCGGGGAGCTGTTTTTT | CASTLLRSGGPSGELFF
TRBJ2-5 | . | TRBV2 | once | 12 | TGTGCCAGGGACAGCCTCCAAGAGACCCAGTACTTC | CARDSLQETQYF
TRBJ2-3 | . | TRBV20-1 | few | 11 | TGCAGTGCTAGTTTAATCGATACGCAGTATTTT | CSASLIDTQYF
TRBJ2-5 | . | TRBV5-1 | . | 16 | TGCGCCAGCAGCTTGGCACCGCAGGGGAACCAAGAGACCCAGTACTTC | CASSLAPQGNQETQYF
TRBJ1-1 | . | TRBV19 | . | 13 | TGTGCCAGTAGTTCTTTGTTAAACACTGAAGCTTTCTTT | CASSSLLNTEAFF
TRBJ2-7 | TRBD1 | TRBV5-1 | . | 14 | TGCGCCAGCAGCTTGTCAGGGGGAACTTACGAGCAGTACTTC | CASSLSGGTYEQYF
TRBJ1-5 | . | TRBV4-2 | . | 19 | TGTGCCAGCAGCCAAGGACTCCCTGGGGCCCCTGGGGGCAATCAGCCCCAGCATTTT | CASSQGLPGAPGGNQPQHF
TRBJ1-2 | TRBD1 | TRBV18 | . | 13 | TGTGCCAGCTCTCGAAGGACAGGGGGATTCTACACCTTC | CASSRRTGGFYTF
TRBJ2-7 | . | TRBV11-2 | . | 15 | TGTGCCAGAAAACTCGAAACTATAGACTGCTACGAGCAGTACTTC | CARKLETIDCYEQYF
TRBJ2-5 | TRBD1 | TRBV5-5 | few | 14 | TGTGCCAGCAGCCAAGACAGGGGGCGGGAGACCCAGTACTTC | CASSQDRGRETQYF
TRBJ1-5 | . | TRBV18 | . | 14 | TGTGCCAGCTCACCAGGGGGGAGTATTCAGCCCCAGCATTTT | CASSPGGSIQPQHF
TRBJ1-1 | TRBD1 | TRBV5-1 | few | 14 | TGCGCCAGCAGCTGGGGACAGACAAACACTGAAGCTTTCTTT | CASSWGQTNTEAFF
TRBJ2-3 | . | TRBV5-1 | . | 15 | TGCGCCGGTAGAACGGGATACTTGAACACAGATACGCAGTATTTT | CAGRTGYLNTDTQYF
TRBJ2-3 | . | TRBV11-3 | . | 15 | TGTGCCAGCAGCTTAGAGGGACATAAGACAGATACGCAGTATTTT | CASSLEGHKTDTQYF
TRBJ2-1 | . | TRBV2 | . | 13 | TGTGCCAGCAACCGGGAATTCTACAATGAGCAGTTCTTC | CASNREFYNEQFF
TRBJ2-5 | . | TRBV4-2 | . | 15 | TGTGCCAGCAGCCAAGATTTAGGTAGAGGAGCGACCCAGTACTTC | CASSQDLGRGATQYF
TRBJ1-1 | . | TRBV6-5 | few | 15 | TGTGCCAGCACCCAACGGCACAATGGACAGACTGAAGCTTTCTTT | CASTQRHNGQTEAFF
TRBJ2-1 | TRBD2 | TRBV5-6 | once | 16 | TGTGCCAGCAGCTTGGAACGGGGGGGAACCTACAATGAGCAGTTCTTC | CASSLERGGTYNEQFF
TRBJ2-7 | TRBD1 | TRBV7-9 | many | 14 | TGTGCCAGCAGCCCAGGACAGGGGCCCTACGAGCAGTACTTC | CASSPGQGPYEQYF
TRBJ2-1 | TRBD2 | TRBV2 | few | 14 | TGTGCCAGCAGTGTGGCTAGCGGGGGCGGTGAGCAGTTCTTC | CASSVASGGGEQFF
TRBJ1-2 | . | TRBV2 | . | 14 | TGTGCCAGCCTGGCGGGCGTTACTAACTATGGCTACACCTTC | CASLAGVTNYGYTF
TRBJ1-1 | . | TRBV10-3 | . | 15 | TGTGCCATCAGTGGCTCCCGGACAAGTGGCACTGAAGCTTTCTTT | CAISGSRTSGTEAFF
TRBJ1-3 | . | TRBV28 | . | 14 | TGTGCCAGCAGTTTCCAGGGGCCTGGAAACACCATATATTTT | CASSFQGPGNTIYF
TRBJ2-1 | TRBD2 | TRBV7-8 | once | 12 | TGTGCCAGCAGGCCAGCCTCTAGCGGGCAGTTCTTC | CASRPASSGQFF
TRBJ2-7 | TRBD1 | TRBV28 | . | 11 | TGTGCCAGCGGGACAGCCTACGAGCAGTACTTC | CASGTAYEQYF
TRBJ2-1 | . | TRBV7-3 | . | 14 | TGTGCCAGCAGCTTAGTCCCCCAGGTCAATGAGCAGTTCTTC | CASSLVPQVNEQFF
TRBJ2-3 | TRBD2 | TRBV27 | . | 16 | TGTGCCAGCATGCGCCAGCGGGGGGGCCGCACAGATACGCAGTATTTT | CASMRQRGGRTDTQYF
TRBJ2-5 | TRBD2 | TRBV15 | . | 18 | TGTGCCACCAGCTCAGTGATACTAGCGGGGGCCTCAGGAGAGACCCAGTACTTC | CATSSVILAGASGETQYF
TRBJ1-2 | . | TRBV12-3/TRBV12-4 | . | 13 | TGTGCCAGCAGTGACAGCCCTAACTATGGCTACACCTTC | CASSDSPNYGYTF